This is a list of T cell receptor beta chains from one sample in a study of blood T cell repertoires in COVID-19. The table came from immunoSEQ multiplex PCR; TCRdb's copy has only in-frame clones and leaves some out. The sample contains about 270,000 clones, roughly nine tenths of which appear only once. Material for sequencing was PBMCs or T cells enriched from blood (not recorded which). The receptors here all came from a woman aged 45 to 65 who had recovered from COVID-19. The CDR3 runs from the conserved cysteine through the conserved F or W. The D gene is left open where the match is weak. Clone size is given for some rows only: seen once, a few or many times, or a class if the clone is expanded.

J gene | clone size | D gene | V gene | CDR3 protein | CDR3 DNA
TRBJ2-4 | - | - | TRBV28 | CASSQSGVPKNIQYF | TGTGCCAGCAGCCAATCCGGGGTCCCCAAAAACATTCAGTACTTC
TRBJ2-7 | once | - | TRBV5-1 | CASSPPVGPYEQYF | TGCGCCAGCAGCCCCCCAGTTGGGCCCTACGAGCAGTACTTC
TRBJ2-7 | - | - | TRBV21-1 | CASSILTDRNYEQYF | TGTGCCAGCAGCATCTTAACGGACAGGAACTACGAGCAGTACTTC
TRBJ1-5 | - | TRBD1 | TRBV7-9 | CASSDGGTGLSNQPQHF | TGTGCCAGCAGCGATGGGGGGACAGGATTAAGCAATCAGCCCCAGCATTTT
TRBJ1-2 | - | TRBD1 | TRBV15 | CATSKDRWTAGYTF | TGTGCCACCAGCAAGGACAGGTGGACGGCTGGCTACACCTTC
TRBJ2-7 | - | - | TRBV7-2 | CASSRGGDEQYF | TGTGCCAGCTCGAGGGGGGGAGACGAGCAGTACTTC
TRBJ2-6 | - | TRBD2 | TRBV28 | CASSFPGGTSGANVLTF | TGTGCCAGCAGTTTTCCGGGGGGAACCTCTGGGGCCAACGTCCTGACTTTC
TRBJ2-7 | - | - | TRBV27 | CASSPGFVGGYEQYF | TGTGCCAGCAGCCCTGGATTCGTGGGAGGCTACGAGCAGTACTTC
TRBJ1-1 | - | TRBD1 | TRBV19 | CASIGTGFSAPNTEAFF | TGTGCCAGTATAGGGACAGGGTTTAGTGCTCCGAACACTGAAGCTTTCTTT
TRBJ2-1 | - | TRBD2 | TRBV11-3 | CASSLATSGSGKQFF | TGTGCCAGCAGCTTAGCCACTAGCGGGAGTGGAAAGCAGTTCTTC
TRBJ2-2 | - | TRBD2 | TRBV27 | CASSLRLAGGKNTGELFF | TGTGCCAGCAGTTTAAGGCTAGCGGGAGGAAAGAACACCGGGGAGCTGTTTTTT
TRBJ2-6 | - | TRBD1 | TRBV27 | CASRTGTGRSGANVLTF | TGTGCCAGCCGAACCGGGACAGGGCGCTCTGGGGCCAACGTCCTGACTTTC
TRBJ2-5 | - | TRBD1 | TRBV4-2 | CASSQTGASNQETQYF | TGTGCCAGCAGCCAGACAGGGGCTAGCAACCAAGAGACCCAGTACTTC
TRBJ1-6 | - | - | TRBV27 | CASSLRVYSPLHF | TGTGCCAGCAGTTTGCGGGTTTATTCACCCCTCCACTTT
TRBJ2-7 | - | - | TRBV29-1 | CSVVSPGGVEQYF | TGCAGCGTTGTGAGCCCAGGAGGAGTCGAGCAGTACTTC
TRBJ1-3 | - | - | TRBV2 | CASSGGLGNTIYF | TGTGCCAGCAGTGGGGGGCTTGGAAACACCATATATTTT
TRBJ2-1 | - | TRBD2 | TRBV11-2 | CASSRSGTNYNEQFF | TGTGCCAGCAGCCGATCCGGGACTAACTACAATGAGCAGTTCTTC
TRBJ2-2 | once | - | TRBV6-2/TRBV6-3 | CASSLTGTGGELFF | TGTGCCAGCAGTTTAACGGGAACGGGCGGGGAGCTGTTTTTT
TRBJ1-1 | - | - | TRBV20-1 | CSVPQGVEAFF | TGCAGTGTTCCACAGGGAGTTGAAGCTTTCTTT
TRBJ1-1 | - | - | TRBV3-1/TRBV3-2 | CASSAQGRDTEAFF | TGTGCCAGCAGCGCACAGGGAAGGGACACTGAAGCTTTCTTT
TRBJ1-1 | - | - | TRBV14 | CASSQAGFQMNTEAFF | TGTGCCAGCAGCCAAGCGGGTTTTCAGATGAACACTGAAGCTTTCTTT
TRBJ1-6 | few | TRBD1 | TRBV7-2 | CASRRQGGNSPLHF | TGTGCCAGCAGAAGACAGGGAGGCAATTCACCCCTCCACTTT
TRBJ2-1 | - | TRBD2 | TRBV5-4 | CASRMGIAGGPGNEQFF | TGTGCCAGCAGAATGGGGATTGCGGGAGGGCCGGGAAATGAGCAGTTCTTC
TRBJ1-5 | - | TRBD1 | TRBV6-5 | CASNVQGRYQPQHF | TGTGCCAGCAACGTACAGGGGAGGTATCAGCCCCAGCATTTT
TRBJ2-3 | - | - | TRBV27 | CASSLAPGLPTSTDTQYF | TGTGCCAGCAGTTTGGCCCCGGGACTTCCAACATCCACAGATACGCAGTATTTT
TRBJ1-2 | - | - | TRBV12-3/TRBV12-4 | CASSLRPGYGYTF | TGTGCCAGCAGTTTACGGCCAGGGTATGGCTACACCTTC
TRBJ1-5 | - | - | TRBV3-1/TRBV3-2 | CASSQSRGNQPQHF | TGTGCCAGCAGCCAGTCACGCGGCAATCAGCCCCAGCATTTT
TRBJ1-1 | - | - | TRBV18 | CASSPHQGMNTEAFF | TGTGCCAGCTCACCACATCAGGGTATGAACACTGAAGCTTTCTTT
TRBJ1-6 | - | TRBD1 | TRBV18 | CASSPSGQGSSPLHF | TGTGCCAGCTCACCCTCAGGACAGGGGAGTTCACCCCTCCACTTT
TRBJ1-1 | - | TRBD1 | TRBV6-5 | CASSMGQLNTEAFF | TGTGCCAGCAGTATGGGACAGTTGAACACTGAAGCTTTCTTT
TRBJ1-1 | - | - | TRBV28 | CASRVEAEAFF | TGTGCCAGCAGGGTGGAGGCTGAAGCTTTCTTT
TRBJ1-2 | - | - | TRBV7-2 | CASSLRTDRGYTF | TGTGCCAGCAGCTTACGGACAGATCGAGGCTACACCTTC